Presented here are 32 T cell receptor beta chains from one specimen sequenced in a study of radiation and T cells in renal cell carcinoma. Only in-frame clones appear in the TCRdb table, and some are missing; sequencing was by immunoSEQ multiplex PCR. Of 7,500 to 10,000 clones in the sample, 55% to 70% were seen once. Treatment specified: treatment-naive control, cytoreductive nephrectomy. This material consisted of tumor tissue, taken from a patient whose treatment was nephrectomy without radiotherapy. The source of these receptors is a man in his 60s with renal cell carcinoma.

This chain connects TRBV11-3 to TRBJ2-1; D might be TRBD2 (5 bases). CDR1 is SGHNT, CDR2 YENEEA, per germline. V was pared by 5 bases and J by 0 bases, with 8 bases between. This CDR3 has 14 amino acids. The DNA of the CDR3 is TGTGCCAGCAGCGAGGGCGGCTCCTACAATGAGCAGTTCTTC. Protein: CASSEGGSYNEQFF.

The chain combines TRBV10-2 with TRBJ1-1; TRBD1 is a possible D gene (5 bases). The CDR3 runs to 13 residues. V was pared by 2 bases and J by 8 bases, with 12 bases between. CDR1 and CDR2 (germline): WSHSY, SAAADI. The CDR3 sequence: CASSEGVGAEAFF. For the CDR3, the DNA is TGCGCCAGCAGTGAGGGGGTTGGGGCAGAAGCTTTCTTT.

The CDR3 loop is CASSLEQVSYEQYF. The CDR3 region has the DNA TGTGCCAGCAGCTTAGAACAGGTATCCTACGAGCAGTACTTC. V gene TRBV11-2 combines with J gene TRBJ2-7; TRBD1 is a possible D gene (5 bases). CDR1 is SGHAT, CDR2 FQNNGV, per germline. The CDR3 contains 14 residues. V lost 0 bases and J 1 base, leaving 7 bases between the germline ends.

This clone was observed a few times. This chain uses TRBV6-1 with TRBJ2-1; D is possibly TRBD2 (7 bases). The ends were cut back, 6 bases at V and 7 bases at J, with 19 bases in the middle. The germline gives CDR1 MNHNS, CDR2 SASEGT. CDR3 size: 15 residues. CDR3 DNA sequence: TGTGCCAGCAGGGTAGCAGGGGCGGGGGTGAATGAGCAGTTCTTC. Translated, it gives CASRVAGAGVNEQFF.

The rearrangement joins TRBV19 to TRBJ2-5, with no clear D. The CDR3 is 13 amino acids. V lost 3 bases, J lost 7 bases, and 12 bases lay in between. Germline assignment: CDR1 LNHDA and CDR2 SQIVND (reference sequence). In DNA, the CDR3 is TGTGCCAGTAGTATTAGCACGTTCGGGACCCAGTACTTC. Translated, it gives CASSISTFGTQYF.

J is TRBJ2-7 and V is TRBV5-2. TRBV5-2 constitutes a pseudogene. The CDR3 extends over 12 amino acids. This CDR3 is CASSQDRYEQYF. Here the CDR3 DNA reads TGTGCCAGCAGCCAAGATCGCTACGAGCAGTACTTC.

The chain is built from TRBV4-3 and TRBJ2-4, with a weak D call TRBD2 (5 bases). CDR1 is LGHNA and CDR2 is YSLEER in the germline V gene. The CDR3 spans 14 residues. The V gene lost 0 bases and the J gene lost 9 bases, with 12 bases spanning the gap. CDR3 loop: CASSQEGSGGIQYF. The CDR3 DNA reads TGCGCCAGCAGCCAAGAAGGCTCAGGAGGCATTCAGTACTTC.

The J gene is TRBJ1-5, the V gene TRBV28; D remains ambiguous. The V end lost 6 bases, the J end lost 9 bases, and 15 bases lay between the germline ends. Germline V gives CDR1 MDHEN, CDR2 SYDVKM. CDR3 length equals 13 residues. The CDR3 loop is CASRSSPLRPQHF. CDR3 sequence (DNA): TGTGCCAGCAGATCATCTCCGCTTCGGCCCCAGCATTTT.

This rearrangement joins TRBV5-1 to TRBJ2-5; 7 positions agree with TRBD1. V lost 4 bases to trimming and J lost 1 base; unmatched junction nucleotides: 7. The germline gives CDR1 SGHRS, CDR2 YFSETQ. The length of the CDR3 is 15 residues. CDR3 nucleotides: TGCGCCAGCAGCCACGACAGGGTTGGCCAAGAGACCCAGTACTTC. It yields the protein CASSHDRVGQETQYF.

The CDR3 nucleotides are TGTGCCAGCAGTGGGGACGAGTACTTGGGTCAGCCCCAGCATTTT. As protein: CASSGDEYLGQPQHF. This sequence joins TRBV6-1 and TRBJ1-5; D possibly corresponds to TRBD1 (5 bases). Trimming shortened V by 4 bases and J by 6 bases, and 16 bases separated the two germline ends. The CDR3 extends over 15 amino acids. The germline gives CDR1 MNHNS, CDR2 SASEGT.

The gene calls are TRBV28 and TRBJ2-7; 7 nucleotides agree with TRBD1. The length of the CDR3 is 15 residues. J was trimmed by 0 bases and V by 1 base; bases with no gene match: 3. Germline V CDR1 and CDR2: MDHEN, SYDVKM. The CDR3, as DNA: TGTGCCAGCAGTTTATATCGGGACAGCTCCTACGAGCAGTACTTC. Translated, it gives CASSLYRDSSYEQYF.

The CDR3 coding sequence is TGTGCCAGCAGCCTTACGAGCAATCAGCCCCAGCATTTT. Protein product: CASSLTSNQPQHF. The genes are TRBV28 and TRBJ1-5; D gene uncertain. This CDR3 is built from 13 residues. Looked up from germline, CDR1 is MDHEN and CDR2 is SYDVKM. The V and J ends lost 6 bases and 1 base respectively, with 7 bases between them.

This clone has just a few counts. The V and J genes are TRBV19 and TRBJ2-4; 9 bases map to TRBD2. Germline CDR1 is LNHDA and CDR2 is SQIVND (reference sequence). The CDR3 length is 16 residues. V shed 2 bases, J shed 8 bases, and the junction held 10 bases outside the gene matches. CDR3 amino acids: CASSIRAGGPGDIQYF. CDR3 coding DNA: TGTGCCAGTAGTATAAGGGCGGGAGGGCCAGGCGACATTCAGTACTTC. The whole variable domain, remainder taken from reference TRBV19 and TRBJ2-4, is DGGITQSPKYLFRKEGQNVTLSCEQNLNHDAMYWYRQDPGQGLRLIYYSQIVNDFQKGDIAEGYSVSREKKESFPLTVTSAQKNPTAFYLCASSIRAGGPGDIQYFGAGTRLSVL.

This clone showed up just a few times. The chain has TRBV14 and TRBJ2-6; 10 bases fit TRBD2. V lost 1 base and J lost 2; bases outside the gene matches: 11. Germline values: CDR1 SGHDN, CDR2 FVKESK. This CDR3 has 20 amino acids. CDR3 in DNA: TGTGCCAGCAGCCAAGGGGCGGCTAGCGGGGGTCCCCCTGGGGCCAACGTCCTGACTTTC. Translation gives CASSQGAASGGPPGANVLTF.

V and J are TRBV10-3 and TRBJ2-7; 7 nucleotides match TRBD1. This CDR3 comprises 14 residues. Germline V gives CDR1 ENHRY, CDR2 SYGVKD. With 8 bases clipped from V and 5 bases from J, the junction kept 12 bases outside the gene matches. CDR3 nucleotides: TGTGCCATCGGCCGGGACAGTACCCTGGACGAGCAGTACTTC. This codes for CAIGRDSTLDEQYF.

V usage is TRBV5-1 and J usage is TRBJ1-1, with D uncertain. V was trimmed by 0 bases and J by 1 base, leaving 7 bases between them. Germline V gene lookup returns CDR1 SGHRS and CDR2 YFSETQ. CDR3 length equals 14 residues. The CDR3 DNA reads as TGCGCCAGCAGCTTGGGTGGGGAGAACACTGAAGCTTTCTTT. It codes for CASSLGGENTEAFF.

J is TRBJ2-5 and V is TRBV7-9; D might be TRBD2 (6 bases). Trimming shortened V by 1 base and J by 5 bases, and 11 bases separated the two germline ends. This CDR3 region has 14 residues. CDR1 and CDR2 from the germline V gene are SEHNR and FQNEAQ (reference sequence). The CDR3 region has the DNA TGTGCCAGCAGCTTAGAACGACGGGGGGAGACCCAGTACTTC. Its translation: CASSLERRGETQYF. Supplemented by reference TRBV7-9 and TRBJ2-5, the full variable domain reads DTGVSQNPRHKITKRGQNVTFRCDPISEHNRLYWYRQTLGQGPEFLTYFQNEAQLEKSRLLSDRFSAERPKGSFSTLEIQRTEQGDSAMYLCASSLERRGETQYFGPGTRLLVL.

This clone is labeled medium-sized. The chain links TRBV18 to TRBJ1-1; 9 positions agree with TRBD1. The junction had 3 bases not matched to a gene; V was cut back by 9 bases and J by 1 base. Per the germline V gene, CDR1 is KGHSH and CDR2 is LQKENI. The CDR3 is 13 residues long. CDR3 coding DNA: TGTGCCAGTCAACAGGGGGCGAACACTGAAGCTTTCTTT. Protein product: CASQQGANTEAFF.

This clone appeared once. The rearrangement joins TRBV28 to TRBJ2-1; 15 bases match TRBD2. In germline, CDR1 is MDHEN, CDR2 SYDVKM. Trimming cost V 3 bases and J 7 bases; bases outside gene matches: 16. CDR3 length equals 20 residues. This chain's CDR3 is CASSFWVGTSGRPNLNEQFF. CDR3 sequence (DNA): TGTGCCAGCAGTTTTTGGGTCGGGACTAGCGGGAGGCCGAATTTAAATGAGCAGTTCTTC.

This clone has more than one count but fewer than ten. The chain recombines TRBV21-1 with TRBJ2-7. TRBV21-1 is annotated as a pseudogene. This CDR3 spans 11 amino acids. CDR3 loop: CASSKVYEQYF. The CDR3 DNA follows: TGTGCCAGCAGCAAAGTCTACGAGCAGTACTTC.

The chain uses TRBV5-8 and TRBJ2-4, with 9 nucleotides matching TRBD1. In germline, CDR1 is SGHTS, CDR2 YDEGEE. The CDR3 spans 14 residues. Trimming took 0 bases from V and 6 from J; bases not matched to a gene: 1. In DNA, the CDR3 is TGTGCCAGCAGCTTGGACAGGGGGCTAAACATTCAGTACTTC. Translating it yields CASSLDRGLNIQYF. The whole variable domain, filled in from reference TRBV5-8 and TRBJ2-4, reads EAGVTQSPTHLIKTRGQQATLRCSPISGHTSVYWYQQALGLGLQFLLWYDEGEERNRGNFPPRFSGRQFPNYSSELNVNALELEDSALYLCASSLDRGLNIQYFGAGTRLSVL.

The V gene is TRBV19, the J gene TRBJ1-3; a possible D gene is TRBD1 (5 bases). The length of the CDR3 is 16 residues. V shed 4 bases and J shed 0 bases, with 13 bases lying between them. Germline V gene sequence: CDR1 LNHDA, CDR2 SQIVND (reference sequence). CDR3 DNA: TGTGCCAGTAGTACGGGACTTACGAACTCTGGAAACACCATATATTTT. This gives the protein CASSTGLTNSGNTIYF.

This clone counts as medium-sized. V and J are TRBV30 and TRBJ1-5; 8 bases are a match to TRBD1. Germline values: CDR1 GTSNPN, CDR2 SVGIG (reference sequence). CDR3 size: 14 residues. V was clipped by 3 bases and J by 9 bases; unmatched bases: 10. CDR3 DNA: TGTGCCTGGAGCCGGGACAGGTTGTTTCGGCCCCAGCATTTT. Its translation: CAWSRDRLFRPQHF. The full variable domain, in which reference TRBV30 and TRBJ1-5 provide the parts outside the CDR3, is SQTIHQWPATLVQPVGSPLSLECTVEGTSNPNLYWYRQAAGRGLQLLFYSVGIGQISSEVPQNLSASRPQDRQFILSSKKLLLSDSGFYLCAWSRDRLFRPQHFGDGTRLSIL.

V is TRBV6-1 and J is TRBJ1-4; 9 nucleotides match TRBD1. The V segment lost 6 bases and the J segment 7 bases; nucleotides outside the gene matches: 9. CDR1 MNHNS and CDR2 SASEGT come from the germline V gene. This CDR3 is built from 15 residues. CDR3 sequence reads: CASRVQGAGSEKLFF. For the CDR3, the DNA is TGTGCCAGCAGGGTACAGGGGGCGGGGAGTGAAAAACTGTTTTTT.

This clone was found once. The chain combines TRBV19 with TRBJ1-1; the D gene is possibly TRBD1 (5 bases). Germline CDR1 reads LNHDA; CDR2 reads SQIVND (reference sequence). The CDR3 sequence is 13 residues long. The germline V and J ends were trimmed by 5 bases and 1 base, with 8 bases remaining between them. The CDR3 loop reads CASSFGGNTEAFF. The CDR3 DNA reads as TGTGCCAGTAGTTTCGGGGGGAACACTGAAGCTTTCTTT. The variable domain in full, completed from reference TRBV19 and TRBJ1-1, reads DGGITQSPKYLFRKEGQNVTLSCEQNLNHDAMYWYRQDPGQGLRLIYYSQIVNDFQKGDIAEGYSVSREKKESFPLTVTSAQKNPTAFYLCASSFGGNTEAFFGQGTRLTVV.

The genes are TRBV30 and TRBJ2-7; D uncertain. CDR1 GTSNPN and CDR2 SVGIG come from the germline V gene (reference sequence). V lost 2 bases, J lost 7 bases, and 15 bases lay in between. This CDR3 spans 13 amino acids. The CDR3 loop is CAWSLSSASEQYF. The CDR3 DNA follows: TGTGCCTGGAGTCTTAGTAGTGCATCTGAGCAGTACTTC.

This chain connects TRBV10-1 to TRBJ2-2; 7 bases are shared with TRBD2. In germline, CDR1 is WNHNN, CDR2 SYGVQD (reference sequence). The CDR3 is 16 amino acids. After removal of 10 bases from V and 0 bases from J, the junction contained 11 bases not matched to a gene. CDR3 loop: CANHPGGGANTGELFF. The DNA for the CDR3 is TGCGCCAACCACCCTGGGGGGGGAGCGAACACCGGGGAGCTGTTTTTT.

V is TRBV7-9 and J is TRBJ1-6; D uncertain. Trimming stripped 5 bases from V and 7 bases from J, with 9 bases between. Germline values: CDR1 SEHNR, CDR2 FQNEAQ (reference sequence). CDR3 length: 13 residues. CDR3 region: CASSLDANSPLHF. The CDR3 nucleotides read TGTGCCAGCAGCCTAGACGCGAATTCACCCCTCCACTTT. The entire variable domain, with the rest obtained from reference TRBV7-9 and TRBJ1-6, is as follows: DTGVSQNPRHKITKRGQNVTFRCDPISEHNRLYWYRQTLGQGPEFLTYFQNEAQLEKSRLLSDRFSAERPKGSFSTLEIQRTEQGDSAMYLCASSLDANSPLHFGNGTRLTVT.

This rearrangement joins TRBV10-3 to TRBJ2-5, with a possible D match to TRBD1 (5 bases). Trimming removed 2 bases at V and 1 base at J, with 14 bases between. The CDR3 totals 16 residues. Germline V CDR1 and CDR2: ENHRY, SYGVKD. CDR3: CAISEIGAGPQETQYF. CDR3 sequence (DNA): TGTGCCATCAGTGAGATTGGGGCAGGGCCCCAAGAGACCCAGTACTTC.

This clone is deemed medium-sized. The CDR3 loop is CAISDTGAAVDEAFF. The CDR3 coding sequence is TGTGCCATCAGTGATACAGGGGCAGCCGTGGATGAAGCTTTCTTT. This sequence joins TRBV10-3 and TRBJ1-1; 7 bases align to TRBD1. CDR3 length: 15 amino acids. Germline CDR1 is ENHRY and CDR2 is SYGVKD. Trimming at V came to 3 bases and at J to 7 bases, leaving 11 bases not matched to a gene.

The genes are TRBV5-4 and TRBJ2-3; TRBD1 might be the D (5 bases). Germline values: CDR1 SGHNT, CDR2 YYREEE (reference sequence). V lost 0 bases and J lost 8, with 10 bases in between. This CDR3 spans 13 amino acids. Here the CDR3 DNA reads TGTGCCAGCAGCTTGGAGGGGCTCGGTACGCAGTATTTT. Its protein is CASSLEGLGTQYF.

This clone has only a few counts. This chain connects TRBV27 to TRBJ2-3; D is perhaps TRBD2 (5 bases). Germline V gene lookup returns CDR1 MNHEY and CDR2 SMNVEV (reference sequence). This CDR3 has 16 residues. The V end lost 5 bases, the J end lost 2 bases, and 17 bases lay between the germline ends. This CDR3 is CASSPRVAGLTDTQYF. The DNA for the CDR3 is TGTGCCAGCAGTCCGCGCGTGGCGGGCCTCACAGATACGCAGTATTTT.